Below are 5 T cell receptor beta chains sequenced from a single sample in a study of shared clonotypes between healthy human individuals. Data came from immunoSEQ multiplex PCR; TCRdb stores just in-frame clones and leaves some out. The sample consists of more than 550,000 clones, 90% of them appearing once. Source material: memory CD8+ T cells from PBMCs. Subset here: CD45RO+ cells pooled with CCR7-negative TemRA cells. Receptors originate from a man younger than 35 in good health. Some clones in this sample may be carry-over from other donors' samples.

The V and J genes are TRBV10-2 and TRBJ1-6; D unresolved. In germline, CDR1 is WSHSY, CDR2 SAAADI. V was trimmed by 4 bases and J by 8 bases, leaving 12 bases between them. The CDR3 is made up of 14 amino acids. The CDR3 spells CASSVLDDDSPLHF. For the CDR3, the DNA is TGCGCCAGCAGTGTGTTGGACGACGATTCACCCCTCCACTTT.

This rearrangement joins TRBV27 to TRBJ2-7, with D maybe TRBD1 (5 bases). The CDR3 contains 12 residues. V lost 5 bases, J lost 3 bases, and 8 bases lay in between. Per germline, CDR1 MNHEY and CDR2 SMNVEV (reference sequence). The CDR3 here is CASSVDSYEQYF. CDR3 DNA: TGTGCCAGCAGTGTCGACAGCTACGAGCAGTACTTC.

The V call is TRBV27, the J call TRBJ1-1; no firm D call. Between the trimmed V and J ends, which lost 3 bases and 0 bases, there was a span of 8 bases. The CDR3 length is 14 residues. From germline, CDR1 is MNHEY and CDR2 SMNVEV (reference sequence). This CDR3 reads CASSFSPMNTEAFF. CDR3 in DNA: TGTGCCAGCAGTTTCTCCCCTATGAACACTGAAGCTTTCTTT.

V usage is TRBV7-2 and J usage is TRBJ2-3; possibly TRBD1 or TRBD2 for D (5 bases each). The CDR3 runs 18 residues. Trimming pared 4 bases from V and 2 bases from J, leaving 22 bases between. Germline V gives CDR1 SGHTA, CDR2 FQGNSA. The CDR3: CASSSPYLEGITTDTQYF. CDR3 coding DNA: TGTGCCAGCAGCTCCCCGTATCTAGAGGGGATAACCACAGATACGCAGTATTTT.

This clone was recorded only once. V gene TRBV19 combines with J gene TRBJ2-1; 13 bases map to TRBD2. This CDR3 has 15 residues. The junction had 1 base not matched to a gene; V was cut back by 3 bases and J by 5 bases. Per germline, CDR1 LNHDA and CDR2 SQIVND (reference sequence). The CDR3 sequence is CASSIGTSGNNEQFF. The CDR3 region has the DNA TGTGCCAGTAGTATCGGGACTAGCGGGAACAATGAGCAGTTCTTC.